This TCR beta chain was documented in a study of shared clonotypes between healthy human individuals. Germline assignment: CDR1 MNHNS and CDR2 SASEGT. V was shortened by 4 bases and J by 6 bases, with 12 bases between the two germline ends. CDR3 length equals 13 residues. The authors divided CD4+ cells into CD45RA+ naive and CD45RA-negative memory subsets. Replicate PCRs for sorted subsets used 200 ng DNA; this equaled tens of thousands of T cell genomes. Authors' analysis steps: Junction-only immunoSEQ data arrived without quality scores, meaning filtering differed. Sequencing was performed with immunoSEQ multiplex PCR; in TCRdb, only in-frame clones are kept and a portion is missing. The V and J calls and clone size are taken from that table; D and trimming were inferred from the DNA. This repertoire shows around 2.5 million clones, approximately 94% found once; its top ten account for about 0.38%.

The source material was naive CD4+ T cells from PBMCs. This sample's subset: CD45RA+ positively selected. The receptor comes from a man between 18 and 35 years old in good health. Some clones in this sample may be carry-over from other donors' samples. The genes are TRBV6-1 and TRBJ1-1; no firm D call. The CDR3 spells CASSGSRISEAFF. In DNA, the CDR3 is TGTGCCAGCAGTGGCAGCAGGATCTCTGAAGCTTTCTTT.